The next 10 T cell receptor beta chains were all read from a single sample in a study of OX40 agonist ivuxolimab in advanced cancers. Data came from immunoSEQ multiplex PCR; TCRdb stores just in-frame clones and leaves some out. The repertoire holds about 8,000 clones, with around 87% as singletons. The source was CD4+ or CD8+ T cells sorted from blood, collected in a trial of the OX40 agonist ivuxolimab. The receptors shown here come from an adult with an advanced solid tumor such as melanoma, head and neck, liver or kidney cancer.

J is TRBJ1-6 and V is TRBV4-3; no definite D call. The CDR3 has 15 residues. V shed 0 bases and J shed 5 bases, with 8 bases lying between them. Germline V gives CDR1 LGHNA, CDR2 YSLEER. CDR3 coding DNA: TGCGCCAGCAGCCAAGACTTGCGGAATAATTCACCCCTCCACTTT. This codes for CASSQDLRNNSPLHF.

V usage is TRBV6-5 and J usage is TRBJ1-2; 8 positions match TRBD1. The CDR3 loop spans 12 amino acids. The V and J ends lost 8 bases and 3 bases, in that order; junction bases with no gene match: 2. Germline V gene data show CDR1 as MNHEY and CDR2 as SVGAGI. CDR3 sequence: CASVQGDYGYTF. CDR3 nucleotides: TGTGCCAGCGTACAGGGGGACTATGGCTACACCTTC.

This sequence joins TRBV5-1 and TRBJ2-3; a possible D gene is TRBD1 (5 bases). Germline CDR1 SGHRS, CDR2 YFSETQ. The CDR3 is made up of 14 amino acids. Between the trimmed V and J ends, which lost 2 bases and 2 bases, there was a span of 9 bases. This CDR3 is CASSFMTATDTQYF. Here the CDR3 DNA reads TGCGCCAGCAGCTTCATGACAGCCACAGATACGCAGTATTTT.

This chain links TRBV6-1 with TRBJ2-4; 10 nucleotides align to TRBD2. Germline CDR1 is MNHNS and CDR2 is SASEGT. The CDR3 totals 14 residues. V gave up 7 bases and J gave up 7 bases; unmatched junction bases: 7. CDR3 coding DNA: TGTGCCAGCACTAAGAGCGGGAGGGGGAACATTCAGTACTTC. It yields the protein CASTKSGRGNIQYF.

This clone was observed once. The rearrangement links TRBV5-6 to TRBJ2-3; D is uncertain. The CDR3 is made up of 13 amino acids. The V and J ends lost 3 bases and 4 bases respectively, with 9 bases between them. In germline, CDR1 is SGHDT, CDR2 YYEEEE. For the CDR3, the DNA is TGTGCCAGCAGCTCCCGAGGAGCAGATACGCAGTATTTT. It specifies CASSSRGADTQYF.

CDR3 bases: TGCGCCAGCAGCCAAGATAGAACGGGATCGGGGGCCTACGAGCAGTACTTC. Its protein product is CASSQDRTGSGAYEQYF. The chain combines TRBV4-3 with TRBJ2-7, with D possibly TRBD2 on 6 matching bases. The CDR3 is 17 residues long. Trimming stripped 0 bases from V and 2 bases from J, with 17 bases between. CDR1 and CDR2 (germline): LGHNA, YSLEER.

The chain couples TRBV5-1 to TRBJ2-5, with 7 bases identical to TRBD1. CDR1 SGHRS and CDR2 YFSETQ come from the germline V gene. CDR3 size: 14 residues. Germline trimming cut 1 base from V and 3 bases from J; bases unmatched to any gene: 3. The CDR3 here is CASSLPGQKETQYF. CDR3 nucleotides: TGCGCCAGCAGCTTGCCGGGACAGAAAGAGACCCAGTACTTC. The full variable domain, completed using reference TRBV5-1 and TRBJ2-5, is KAGVTQTPRYLIKTRGQQVTLSCSPISGHRSVSWYQQTPGQGLQFLFEYFSETQRNKGNFPGRFSGRQFSNSRSEMNVSTLELGDSALYLCASSLPGQKETQYFGPGTRLLVL.

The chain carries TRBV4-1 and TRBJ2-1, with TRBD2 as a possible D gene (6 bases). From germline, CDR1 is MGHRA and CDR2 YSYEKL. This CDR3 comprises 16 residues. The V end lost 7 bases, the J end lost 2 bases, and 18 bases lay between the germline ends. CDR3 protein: CASTAIGRMTYNEQFF. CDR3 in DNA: TGCGCCAGCACCGCCATTGGGAGGATGACCTACAATGAGCAGTTCTTC.

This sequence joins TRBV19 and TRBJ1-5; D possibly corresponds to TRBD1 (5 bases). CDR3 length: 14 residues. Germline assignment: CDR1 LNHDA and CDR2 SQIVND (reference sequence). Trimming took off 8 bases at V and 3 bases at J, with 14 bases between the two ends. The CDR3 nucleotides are TGTGCCAGTGACTACAGGCGCAACAATCAGCCCCAGCATTTT. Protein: CASDYRRNNQPQHF.

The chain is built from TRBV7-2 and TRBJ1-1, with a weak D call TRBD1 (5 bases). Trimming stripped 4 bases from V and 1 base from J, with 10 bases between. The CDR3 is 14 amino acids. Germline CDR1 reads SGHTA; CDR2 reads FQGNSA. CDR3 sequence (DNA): TGTGCCAGCAGCTACCCGGGACCGAACACTGAAGCTTTCTTT. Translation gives CASSYPGPNTEAFF. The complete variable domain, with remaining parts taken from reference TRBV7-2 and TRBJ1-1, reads GAGVSQSPSNKVTEKGKDVELRCDPISGHTALYWYRQSLGQGLEFLIYFQGNSAPDKSGLPSDRFSAERTGGSVSTLTIQRTQQEDSAVYLCASSYPGPNTEAFFGQGTRLTVV.